This passage covers 29 T cell receptor beta chains from one sample sequenced in a study of T cells after yellow fever vaccination (dated by TCRdb to the late 2010s). The sample's treatment or condition, from its label and the paper: live attenuated yellow fever vaccine strain. The method was 5' RACE. The data were produced on an Illumina HiSeq 2500. TCRdb reanalyzed the raw reads on its own, using fastp at Q25 for trimming and MiXCR for clone calling, and kept in-frame beta chains. Each CDR3 protein gets just one entry, which takes the most common genes and DNA from the rows behind it. The sample has about 350,000 distinct CDR3 sequences on record, 8.1% of them singletons. The ten largest account for 17% of the sample. The sample consisted of PBMCs, taken more than 35 days after the first yellow fever vaccination. These receptors came from a man aged 18 to 29 who received the YFV17D yellow fever vaccine.

CDR3 bases: TGTGCCAGCAGGACGACAGGGGAGCCGTATAATTCACCCCTCCACTTT. This translates into CASRTTGEPYNSPLHF. The V and J genes are TRBV28 and TRBJ1-6; TRBD1 agrees at 8 bases. J lost 4 bases, V lost 6 bases, and 8 bases had no gene match. This CDR3 contains 16 residues. The germline V gene encodes CDR1 MDHEN and CDR2 SYDVKM.

This chain uses TRBV5-5 with TRBJ1-1; tentative D call: TRBD1 (6 bases). Germline CDR1 SGHKS, CDR2 YYEKEE (reference sequence). This CDR3 contains 14 residues. V lost 5 bases and J lost 1, with 12 bases in between. The CDR3 coding sequence is TGTGCCAGCAGGGGTAGGGGGGGGAACACTGAAGCTTTCTTT. This translates into CASRGRGGNTEAFF.

The chain uses TRBV6-2 or TRBV6-3 and TRBJ2-3; D unclear. Germline V gives CDR1 MNHEY, CDR2 SVGEGT. V lost 2 bases and J lost 4, with 4 bases in between. The CDR3 totals 12 residues. This CDR3 reads CASSYGPDTQYF. CDR3 nucleotides: TGTGCCAGCAGTTACGGCCCAGATACGCAGTATTTT.

This clonotype was seen more than once but under ten times. Its ends do not fully match the called genes, so a read error is possible. In DNA form, the CDR3 reads TGCGCCAGCATGGACATGACCTCCTTCGAGCAGTACTTC. It is translated as CASMDMTSFEQYF. V and J are TRBV5-1 and TRBJ2-7; TRBD1 is a possible D gene (5 bases). The CDR3 sequence is 13 residues long. Germline V gene lookup returns CDR1 SGHRS and CDR2 YFSETQ.

This clonotype was detected only a few times. The gene calls are TRBV6-2 or TRBV6-3 and TRBJ2-5, with unresolved D. CDR1 and CDR2 (germline): MNHEY, SVGEGT. The V gene lost 2 bases and the J gene lost 1 base, with 17 bases spanning the gap. The CDR3 is 17 residues long. As DNA, the CDR3 is TGTGCCAGCAGTTACGGATTGAAACGTTCTACCCAAGAGACCCAGTACTTC. This sequence encodes CASSYGLKRSTQETQYF.

Comment on this clonotype: One end of the junction does not line up with germline, which may come from a read error. The chain combines TRBV4-1 with TRBJ1-1; no reliable D call. Germline-derived CDR1 and CDR2 are MGHRA and YSYEKL. The CDR3 loop spans 15 amino acids. CDR3 sequence reads: CASSQGGGPQLLASF. As DNA, the CDR3 is TGCGCCAGCAGCCAGGGTGGTGGTCCACAACTGTTAGCTTCCTTT.

This clonotype was recorded many times. The V call is TRBV4-3, the J call TRBJ2-3, with 7 nucleotides matching TRBD1. The germline V gene has CDR1 LGHNA and CDR2 YSLEER. The CDR3 has 14 residues. J lost 2 bases, V lost 9 bases, and 8 bases had no gene match. CDR3 sequence (DNA): TGCGCCAGTGGTCCAGGGGGAGACACAGATACGCAGTATTTT. Its translation is CASGPGGDTDTQYF.

This clonotype occurred a few times. This rearrangement joins TRBV7-2 to TRBJ2-3; D gene ambiguous. From germline, CDR1 is SGHTA and CDR2 FQGNSA. The germline V and J ends were trimmed by 2 bases and 4 bases, with 10 bases remaining between them. The CDR3 runs 14 residues. The CDR3 here is CASSLLEGADTQYF. Written as DNA, the CDR3 is TGTGCCAGCAGCTTACTAGAAGGTGCAGATACGCAGTATTTT.

The rearrangement links TRBV20-1 to TRBJ1-6; possible D gene TRBD1, 5 bases. This CDR3 is built from 14 residues. Germline V lookup: CDR1 DFQATT, CDR2 SNEGSKA (reference sequence). V lost 0 bases, J lost 8 bases, and 11 bases lay in between. The CDR3, as DNA: TGCAGTGCTAGAGATCACGGGACCTATTCACCCCTCCACTTT. This gives the protein CSARDHGTYSPLHF.

The chain employs TRBV27 and TRBJ1-1; D might be TRBD1 (6 bases). V lost 3 bases and J 5 bases, leaving 16 bases between the germline ends. Germline CDR1 reads MNHEY; CDR2 reads SMNVEV (reference sequence). CDR3 size: 15 residues. The DNA for the CDR3 is TGTGCCAGCAGTTTCTCTGGTCGGGGGCGGACTGAAGCTTTCTTT. The encoded protein is CASSFSGRGRTEAFF.

This clonotype has a handful of counts. The chain carries TRBV19 and TRBJ2-2; D is undetermined. The CDR3 is 16 residues long. Trimming removed 3 bases at V and 6 bases at J, with 17 bases between. Germline CDR1 is LNHDA and CDR2 is SQIVND (reference sequence). As DNA, the CDR3 is TGTGCCAGTAGTATTGCCCTACGGGTAGTCGCCGGGGAGCTGTTTTTT. It is translated as CASSIALRVVAGELFF.

This clonotype was seen at least ten times. The chain uses TRBV7-9 and TRBJ2-2; 7 nucleotides agree with TRBD1. J gave up 4 bases and V 3 bases, and 2 bases lay outside the gene matches. The CDR3 has 14 residues. From germline, CDR1 is SEHNR and CDR2 FQNEAQ (reference sequence). In DNA form, the CDR3 reads TGTGCCAGCAGCTTCGGGACAGCCACCGGGGAGCTGTTTTTT. It translates to CASSFGTATGELFF.

This clonotype has only a few counts. This chain links TRBV4-1 with TRBJ1-1, with D possibly being TRBD1 (6 bases). Germline CDR1 reads MGHRA; CDR2 reads YSYEKL. The V end was cut by 1 base, the J end by 7 bases, with 13 bases between. The CDR3 length is 14 residues. The CDR3 nucleotides read TGCGCCAGCAGCCAAGCTCGAATAGGGGGTGAAGCTTTCTTT. Translation gives CASSQARIGGEAFF.

The rearrangement uses TRBV4-3 and TRBJ1-2, with no clear D. Germline CDR1 is LGHNA and CDR2 is YSLEER. Trimming removed 4 bases at V and 8 bases at J, with 17 bases between. This CDR3 comprises 14 residues. The CDR3 nucleotides are TGCGCCAGCAGCCCGCTAAACAGCCCGGGAGGCTACACCTTC. Its translation is CASSPLNSPGGYTF.

This clonotype was recorded a few times. The chain combines TRBV6-5 with TRBJ1-6; weak D call: TRBD1 (6 bases). There are 12 residues in the CDR3. Germline CDR1 reads MNHEY; CDR2 reads SVGAGI. Trimming pared 10 bases from V and 5 bases from J, leaving 9 bases between. CDR3 nucleotide sequence: TGTGCCACATGGGACAATAATTCACCCCTCCACTTT. Its translation is CATWDNNSPLHF.

This chain connects TRBV11-2 to TRBJ2-3, with 12 positions matching TRBD2. The length of the CDR3 is 18 residues. CDR1 is SGHAT and CDR2 is FQNNGV in the germline V gene. With 8 bases clipped from V and 6 bases from J, the junction kept 18 bases outside the gene matches. CDR3 DNA sequence: TGTGCCAGCGGAACCGGACTAGCGGGGCAAAATCGAGGGGATACGCAGTATTTT. Translation gives CASGTGLAGQNRGDTQYF.

This clonotype was detected many times. The chain couples TRBV7-2 to TRBJ1-2; a weak D match, TRBD1 (5 bases). CDR1 is SGHTA, CDR2 FQGNSA, per germline. The V and J ends lost 2 bases and 1 base respectively, with 8 bases between them. The CDR3 covers 14 residues. As DNA, the CDR3 is TGTGCCAGCAGCTTAACGGGGGGTAACTATGGCTACACCTTC. It codes for CASSLTGGNYGYTF.

This clonotype has more than one count but fewer than ten. The chain has TRBV5-1 and TRBJ2-5; D gene unclear. The CDR3 is made up of 15 amino acids. Germline CDR1 SGHRS, CDR2 YFSETQ. Deletions cut 0 bases from V and 5 bases from J, with 14 bases between. The chain's CDR3 is CASSLVGRPGETQYF. The CDR3 region has the DNA TGCGCCAGCAGCTTGGTCGGGCGGCCCGGGGAGACCCAGTACTTC.

The gene calls are TRBV18 and TRBJ1-4; the match to TRBD1 covers 7 bases. Germline V gene lookup returns CDR1 KGHSH and CDR2 LQKENI. Trimming cost V 4 bases and J 8 bases; bases outside gene matches: 13. The CDR3 is made up of 16 amino acids. CDR3 region: CASSRDRVPGTEKLFF. The CDR3 region has the DNA TGTGCCAGCTCACGCGACAGGGTGCCCGGGACGGAAAAACTGTTTTTT. Full variable domain (missing parts from reference TRBV18 and TRBJ1-4): NAGVMQNPRHLVRRRGQEARLRCSPMKGHSHVYWYRQLPEEGLKFMVYLQKENIIDESGMPKERFSAEFPKEGPSILRIQQVVRGDSAAYFCASSRDRVPGTEKLFFGSGTQLSVL.

This sequence joins TRBV6-1 and TRBJ1-5, with D possibly being TRBD1 (6 bases). Germline V gives CDR1 MNHNS, CDR2 SASEGT. With 5 bases removed from V and 3 bases from J, the gap between germline ends came to 11 bases. The CDR3 spans 14 residues. CDR3 in amino acids: CASSTGTYNQPQHF. CDR3 DNA sequence: TGTGCCAGCAGTACAGGGACATACAATCAGCCCCAGCATTTT.

This clonotype came up a few times. The chain joins TRBV7-6 to TRBJ2-1, with a weak D call TRBD1 (5 bases). Trimming took 4 bases from V and 5 from J, leaving 12 bases between them. This CDR3 is built from 14 residues. Germline V gives CDR1 SGHVS, CDR2 FNYEAQ. The CDR3 loop is CASSSETEDNEQFF. Here the CDR3 DNA reads TGTGCCAGCAGCTCCGAGACAGAGGACAATGAGCAGTTCTTC.

This chain joins TRBV7-2 and TRBJ2-7, with D perhaps assigned TRBD1 or TRBD2 (5 bases each). V was trimmed by 0 bases and J by 3 bases, leaving 12 bases between them. Germline loops: CDR1 SGHTA, CDR2 FQGNSA. The CDR3 consists of 15 residues. CDR3 sequence (DNA): TGTGCCAGCAGCTTAGCCCCGGGACGGAGCTACGAGCAGTACGTC. This translates into CASSLAPGRSYEQYV.

The gene calls are TRBV11-2 and TRBJ2-2, with a weak D call TRBD2 (5 bases). The germline CDR1 and CDR2 sequences are SGHAT and FQNNGV. This CDR3 contains 16 residues. V shed 1 base and J shed 3 bases, with 12 bases lying between them. Written as DNA, the CDR3 is TGTGCCAGCAGCTTAGGAGGGCCGGTGCACACCGGGGAGCTGTTTTTT. This gives the protein CASSLGGPVHTGELFF.

The chain carries TRBV29-1 and TRBJ1-1; perhaps TRBD1 as D (5 bases). The V end lost 6 bases, the J end lost 3 bases, and 11 bases lay between the germline ends. The CDR3 consists of 12 residues. Germline V CDR1 and CDR2: SQVTM, ANQGSEA. The CDR3 is CSVRRDDTEAFF. DNA of the CDR3: TGCAGCGTCCGCAGGGACGACACTGAAGCTTTCTTT.

This clonotype was observed a handful of times. V usage is TRBV20-1 and J usage is TRBJ2-5, with D possibly TRBD1 on 6 matching bases. This CDR3 contains 13 residues. The germline CDR1 and CDR2 sequences are DFQATT and SNEGSKA (reference sequence). Trimming pared 6 bases from V and 1 base from J, leaving 12 bases between. CDR3 nucleotide sequence: TGCAGTGCCAGAACAGGGCGCCAAGAGACCCAGTACTTC. It codes for CSARTGRQETQYF.

The CDR3 DNA reads as TGCGCCAGCAGCTCTCCAGGGTCCGGGAACACTGAAGCTTTCTTT. This sequence encodes CASSSPGSGNTEAFF. V is TRBV5-1 and J is TRBJ1-1; maybe TRBD1 (5 bases). The germline V gene encodes CDR1 SGHRS and CDR2 YFSETQ. The V end was cut by 3 bases, the J end by 1 base, with 13 bases between. The CDR3 is 15 residues long.

Only a few counts were recorded for this clonotype. This chain connects TRBV19 to TRBJ2-5; 8 bases match TRBD1. V shed 0 bases and J 5 bases; nucleotides not matched to a gene: 8. The CDR3 runs 16 residues. Germline CDR1 LNHDA, CDR2 SQIVND (reference sequence). This CDR3 reads CASSIELTRGHETQYF. The DNA for the CDR3 is TGTGCCAGTAGTATAGAACTCACCAGGGGGCACGAGACCCAGTACTTC. The full variable domain, rest sourced from reference TRBV19 and TRBJ2-5, is DGGITQSPKYLFRKEGQNVTLSCEQNLNHDAMYWYRQDPGQGLRLIYYSQIVNDFQKGDIAEGYSVSREKKESFPLTVTSAQKNPTAFYLCASSIELTRGHETQYFGPGTRLLVL.

This clonotype occurred a few times. The genes are TRBV6-2 or TRBV6-3 and TRBJ1-1; D is possibly TRBD1 (5 bases). The V gene lost 0 bases and the J gene lost 5 bases, with 13 bases spanning the gap. The germline gives CDR1 MNHEY, CDR2 SVGEGT. CDR3 length: 15 amino acids. CDR3 protein: CASSYSISGGTEAFF. The CDR3 DNA reads as TGTGCCAGCAGTTACTCGATATCGGGGGGGACTGAAGCTTTCTTT.

There are a few counts of this clonotype. The chain joins TRBV7-3 to TRBJ2-5; TRBD2 might be the D (6 bases). The CDR3 has 15 residues. In germline, CDR1 is SGHTA, CDR2 FQGTGA. Trimming removed 5 bases at V and 7 bases at J, with 20 bases between. CDR3 loop: CASSPSQGEAGTQYF. The CDR3 DNA sequence: TGTGCCAGCAGCCCCTCACAAGGGGAGGCGGGGACCCAGTACTTC.